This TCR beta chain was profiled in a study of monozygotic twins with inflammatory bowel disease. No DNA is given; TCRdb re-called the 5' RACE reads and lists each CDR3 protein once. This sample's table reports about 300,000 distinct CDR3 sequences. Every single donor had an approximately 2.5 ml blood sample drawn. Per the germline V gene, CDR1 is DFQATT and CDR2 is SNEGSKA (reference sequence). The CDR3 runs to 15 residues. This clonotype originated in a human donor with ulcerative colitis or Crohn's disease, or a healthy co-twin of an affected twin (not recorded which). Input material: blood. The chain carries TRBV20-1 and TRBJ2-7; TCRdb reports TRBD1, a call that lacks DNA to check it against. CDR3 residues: CSARDPLRSSYEQYF.